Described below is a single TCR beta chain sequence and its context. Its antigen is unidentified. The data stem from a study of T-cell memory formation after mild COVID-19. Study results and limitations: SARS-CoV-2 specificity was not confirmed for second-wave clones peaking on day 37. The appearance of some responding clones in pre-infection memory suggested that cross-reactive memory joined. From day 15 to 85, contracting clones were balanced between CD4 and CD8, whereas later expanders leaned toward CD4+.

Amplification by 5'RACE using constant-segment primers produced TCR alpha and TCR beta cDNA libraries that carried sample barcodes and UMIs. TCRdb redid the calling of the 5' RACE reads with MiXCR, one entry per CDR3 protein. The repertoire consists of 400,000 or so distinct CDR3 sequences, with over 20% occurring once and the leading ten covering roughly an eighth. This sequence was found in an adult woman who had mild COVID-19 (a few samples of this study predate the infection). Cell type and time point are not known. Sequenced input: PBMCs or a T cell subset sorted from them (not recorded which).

DNA of the CDR3: TGCGCCAGCAGCGCGAATACAGGGTCAGGCAATGAGCAGTTCTTC. Translated, it gives CASSANTGSGNEQFF. The chain recombines TRBV5-1 with TRBJ2-1; tentatively, D is TRBD1 (6 bases). CDR3 length: 15 amino acids. Germline CDR1 and CDR2: SGHRS and YFSETQ. V was pared by 4 bases and J by 6 bases, with 17 bases between.